A selection of T cell receptor beta chains follows, all from one sample in a study of response to subunit inactivated influenza vaccine. TCRdb reprocessed the RT-PCR reads via MiXCR and lists one record per CDR3 protein. This sample has around 200,000 distinct CDR3 sequences, with about 9% found just once. Sequencing was performed on non-naive T cells sorted from PBMCs, taken on the day of vaccination. The receptors derive from a man aged 50 to 59 who received an inactivated influenza vaccine. The CDR3 runs from the conserved cysteine through the conserved F or W. A D gene is named only where the DNA matches it firmly. The listing skips clone size in some rows; elsewhere it reads once, few, many or a size class.

-	many	TRBJ1-4	TRBV4-1	TGCGCCAGCAGCCAAAACTCGGGTCTAACTAATGAAAAACTGTTTTTT	CASSQNSGLTNEKLFF
TRBD1	few	TRBJ2-2	TRBV15	TGTGCCACCAGCAGGCAGGGGGACACCGGGGAGCTGTTTTTT	CATSRQGDTGELFF
-	-	TRBJ2-3	TRBV5-1	TGCGCCAGCAACCAGGATCCCCACACAGATACGCAGTATTTT	CASNQDPHTDTQYF
-	many	TRBJ2-2	TRBV20-1	TGCAGTGCCGATCTAGGAAACACCGGGGAGCTGTTTTTT	CSADLGNTGELFF
TRBD1	-	TRBJ2-4	TRBV28	TGTGCCAGCAGTCCGGGACAGAGGCAGTGGAACATTCAGTACTTC	CASSPGQRQWNIQYF
-	-	TRBJ2-1	TRBV6-1	TGTGCCAGCAGCCGACGACACAATGAGCAGTTCTTC	CASSRRHNEQFF
TRBD1	many	TRBJ2-7	TRBV7-2	TGTGCCAGCAGCCAGAACAGGGGTGACGAGCAGTACTTC	CASSQNRGDEQYF
TRBD1	-	TRBJ2-2	TRBV7-9	TGTGCCAGCAGCTTAATCCCGGGACAGCTAGGCACCGGGGAGCTGTTTTTT	CASSLIPGQLGTGELFF
-	-	TRBJ1-1	TRBV28	TGTGCCAGCAGAATACTACACATGAACACTGAAGCTTTCTTT	CASRILHMNTEAFF
TRBD2	-	TRBJ2-3	TRBV7-2	TGTGCCAGCAGCTTAGTACTAGCGGGGGGGCGAGATACGCAGTATTTT	CASSLVLAGGRDTQYF
TRBD2	few	TRBJ2-5	TRBV5-1	TGCGCCAGCACGAGGACTAGAGAGGAGACCCAGTACTTC	CASTRTREETQYF
-	many	TRBJ2-2	TRBV4-1	TGCGCCAGCAGCCGGGGACATCCGAACACCGGGGAGCTGTTTTTT	CASSRGHPNTGELFF
TRBD2	-	TRBJ2-5	TRBV5-1	TGCGCCAGCAGCTTGGCCCGAGCTAGCGGGTCCCAAGAGACCCAGTACTTC	CASSLARASGSQETQYF
-	few	TRBJ2-7	TRBV7-2	TGTGCCAGCAGCTTAGTGAGCAGGAACGAGCAGTACTTC	CASSLVSRNEQYF
-	few	TRBJ2-1	TRBV19	TGTGCCAGTTCGCGATCAGGTGGAAAGCAGTTCTTC	CASSRSGGKQFF
TRBD2	many	TRBJ2-3	TRBV20-1	TGCAGTGCCAGACCGGGAGGGCCCGCAGATACGCAGTATTTT	CSARPGGPADTQYF
-	few	TRBJ1-2	TRBV5-4	TGTGCCAGCAGACTGGTGGGGGGTAATGGCTACACCTTC	CASRLVGGNGYTF
-	few	TRBJ1-6	TRBV6-5	TGTGCCAGCAGTTACGGGGAAAACATTTATAATTCACCCCTCCACTTT	CASSYGENIYNSPLHF
TRBD1	-	TRBJ1-4	TRBV20-1	TGCAGTGCTAGAGAGAGACAGGGGGGTAATGAAAAACTGTTTTTT	CSARERQGGNEKLFF
TRBD1	-	TRBJ1-5	TRBV6-5	TGTGCCAGCAGTTTACAGGGGAGCAATCAGCCCCAGCATTTT	CASSLQGSNQPQHF
-	many	TRBJ1-4	TRBV20-1	TGCAGTGCTAGTAAGGCAGTTAATGAAAAACTGTTTTTT	CSASKAVNEKLFF
-	-	TRBJ1-1	TRBV24-1	TGTGCCACCAAGGGAGGTGGGAACACTGAAGCTTTCTTT	CATKGGGNTEAFF
-	-	TRBJ2-7	TRBV7-2	TGTGCCAGCAGCTTAGGGGCGGTGCAGTACTTC	CASSLGAVQYF
-	many	TRBJ1-1	TRBV10-3	TGTGCCATCAGTGAGTCCGGATTGACAGGGAACACTGAAGCTTTCTTT	CAISESGLTGNTEAFF
TRBD1	few	TRBJ2-2	TRBV3-1	TGTGCCAGCAGACGAGTCGGAGGGACAGGGAACACCGGGGAGCTGTTTTTT	CASRRVGGTGNTGELFF
-	few	TRBJ1-6	TRBV5-1	TGCGCCAGCATGGGAGGCCTCTCGAATTCACCCCTCCACTTT	CASMGGLSNSPLHF
TRBD1	few	TRBJ2-7	TRBV28	TGTGCCAGCGGAAGTTTTTGGGACCGGGACAGCAACCCCTACGAGCAGTACTTC	CASGSFWDRDSNPYEQYF
-	many	TRBJ2-5	TRBV29-1	TGCAGCGCTGACGGGGTACAAGAGACCCAGTACTTC	CSADGVQETQYF
TRBD1	few	TRBJ1-1	TRBV20-1	TGCAGTGCTCCGGGACAGGGGGGTTTGAACACTGAAGCTTTCTTT	CSAPGQGGLNTEAFF
TRBD1	-	TRBJ2-2	TRBV28	TGTGCCAGCCAAGACAGGGGGCGGACCGGGGAGCTGTTTTTT	CASQDRGRTGELFF
-	few	TRBJ2-3	TRBV6-1	TGTGCCAGCAAGGTGACGGGATACACAGATACGCAGTATTTT	CASKVTGYTDTQYF
-	few	TRBJ1-3	TRBV9	TGTGCCAGCAGCCCTAGAGTGGGAAACACCATATATTTT	CASSPRVGNTIYF
-	-	TRBJ1-2	TRBV15	TGTGCCACCAGCAGAGAGTACGCAGGAGAGGGCTACACCTTC	CATSREYAGEGYTF
-	many	TRBJ1-2	TRBV9	TGTGCCAGCAGCTCCGCCAGTTTTCCTGGCTACACCTTC	CASSSASFPGYTF
TRBD1	many	TRBJ2-2	TRBV7-2	TGTGCCAGCAGCTTGAGGGGGCGCGGTGCCACCGGGGAGCTGTTTTTT	CASSLRGRGATGELFF
-	few	TRBJ2-7	TRBV4-3	TGCGCCAGCAGCCAAGATTTAGGACTTCTCTACGAGCAGTACTTC	CASSQDLGLLYEQYF
-	few	TRBJ2-7	TRBV20-1	TGCAGTGCTAGGCCAACAGGAGGGTTCCGGGAGCAGTACTTC	CSARPTGGFREQYF
-	-	TRBJ1-5	TRBV30	TGTGCCTGGAGTGTGACGGGACGGTTGGATCAGCCCCAGCATTTT	CAWSVTGRLDQPQHF
TRBD2	few	TRBJ2-5	TRBV5-1	TGCGCCAGCAGCTTGGGGACTAGCGTGGGGTTGGAGACCCAGTACTTC	CASSLGTSVGLETQYF
-	-	TRBJ1-1	TRBV29-1	TGCAGCGTTGAAGGGGGGGGCAGGGGAAACACTGAAGCTTTCTTT	CSVEGGGRGNTEAFF
-	-	TRBJ2-7	TRBV20-1	TGCAGTGCTAGGAAGGGTTGGACCGAGGTCTACGAGCAGTACTTC	CSARKGWTEVYEQYF
TRBD1	few	TRBJ2-1	TRBV28	TGTGCCAGCAGGAAGACAGGGAACAATGAGCAGTTCTTC	CASRKTGNNEQFF
TRBD2	-	TRBJ2-1	TRBV5-1	TGCGCCAGCAGCACAAGCGGGAGAGAAAGCAATGAGCAGTTCTTC	CASSTSGRESNEQFF